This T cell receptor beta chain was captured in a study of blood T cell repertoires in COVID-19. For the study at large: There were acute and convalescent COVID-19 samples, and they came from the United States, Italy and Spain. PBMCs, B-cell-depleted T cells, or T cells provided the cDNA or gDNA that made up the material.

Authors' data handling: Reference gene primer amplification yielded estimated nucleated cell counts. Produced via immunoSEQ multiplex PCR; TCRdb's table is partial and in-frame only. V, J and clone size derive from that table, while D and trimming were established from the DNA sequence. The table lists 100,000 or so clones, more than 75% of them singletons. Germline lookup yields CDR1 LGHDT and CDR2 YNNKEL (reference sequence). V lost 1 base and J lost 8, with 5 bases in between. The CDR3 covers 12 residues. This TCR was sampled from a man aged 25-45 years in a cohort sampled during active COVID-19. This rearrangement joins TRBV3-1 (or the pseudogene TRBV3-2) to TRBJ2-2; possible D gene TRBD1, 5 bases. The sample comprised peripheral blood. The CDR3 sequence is CASSQGTGELFF. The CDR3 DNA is TGTGCCAGCAGCCAAGGGACAGGGGAGCTGTTTTTT.